A selection of T cell receptor beta chains follows, all from one sample in a study of breast tumors, draining lymph nodes, adjacent tissues. MiXCR, run by TCRdb on the multiplex PCR reads, gives a single entry per CDR3 protein. In the table there are around 150,000 distinct CDR3 sequences, 30% to 35% of which are singletons. Material: axillary lymph node tissue. The receptors were sampled from a female donor with breast cancer. Some clones in this sample may be carry-over from other donors' samples. Both conserved end residues are part of each CDR3. The order of the fields is D gene, J gene, clone size, V gene, CDR3 protein, CDR3 DNA. A D gene is named only where the DNA matches it firmly. Clone size appears in some rows only: once, few, many, or a class for an expanded clone.

-,TRBJ1-4,many,TRBV30,CAWHSGRTSEKLFF,TGTGCCTGGCATTCAGGGCGGACTTCAGAAAAACTGTTTTTT
-,TRBJ2-7,many,TRBV20-1,CSAGETIDEQYF,TGCAGTGCTGGGGAAACGATCGACGAGCAGTACTTC
TRBD1,TRBJ2-3,many,TRBV20-1,CSARAPGQGADTQYF,TGCAGTGCTAGAGCCCCGGGACAGGGGGCAGATACGCAGTATTTT
-,TRBJ1-2,-,TRBV9,CASSVTQGSGNTF,TGTGCCAGCAGCGTAACACAGGGCTCTGGAAACACCTTC
-,TRBJ1-3,many,TRBV18,CASSPGTNSGNTIYF,TGTGCCAGCTCACCTGGGACCAACTCTGGAAACACCATATATTTT
-,TRBJ2-3,many,TRBV30,CAWREATTITDTQYF,TGTGCCTGGAGGGAGGCCACGACGATCACAGATACGCAGTATTTT
-,TRBJ2-7,many,TRBV7-9,CASSSPDAPRYEQYF,TGTGCCAGCAGCTCGCCCGACGCTCCGCGCTACGAGCAGTACTTC
-,TRBJ2-3,many,TRBV24-1,CATRTGPGGTQYF,TGTGCCACCCGGACAGGCCCCGGAGGGACGCAGTATTTT
-,TRBJ2-1,many,TRBV5-1,CASRRVNEQFF,TGCGCCAGCAGGAGGGTCAATGAGCAGTTCTTC
-,TRBJ2-4,few,TRBV10-2,CASSESGQGIKNIQYF,TGCGCCAGCAGTGAGTCGGGGCAGGGGATCAAAAACATTCAGTACTTC
TRBD1,TRBJ1-6,-,TRBV20-1,CSAKDRRKGNSPLHF,TGCAGTGCTAAGGACAGGCGGAAGGGAAATTCACCCCTCCACTTT
-,TRBJ1-2,many,TRBV20-1,CSASLGVTNYGYTF,TGCAGTGCTAGTTTGGGGGTGACTAACTATGGCTACACCTTC
-,TRBJ1-2,-,TRBV29-1,CSVEDQASSIKGRDGYTF,TGCAGCGTTGAAGATCAAGCCAGTAGTATAAAGGGACGGGACGGCTACACCTTC
TRBD1,TRBJ1-2,many,TRBV18,CASSPDRGISYTF,TGTGCCAGCTCTCCCGACAGGGGTATTAGCTACACCTTC
-,TRBJ2-2,-,TRBV24-1,CATSDPITNIGTGELFF,TGTGCCACCAGTGATCCAATCACTAACATCGGCACCGGGGAGCTGTTTTTT
-,TRBJ1-6,many,TRBV6-5,CASSSGINSPLHF,TGTGCCAGCAGTTCAGGGATTAATTCACCCCTCCACTTT
-,TRBJ1-4,many,TRBV5-1,CASSPGRGTNEKLFF,TGCGCCAGCAGCCCAGGTCGTGGGACTAATGAAAAACTGTTTTTT
TRBD1,TRBJ1-2,many,TRBV7-3,CASSPHIGTGFPGYTF,TGTGCCAGCAGCCCACATATAGGGACAGGGTTTCCTGGCTACACCTTC
-,TRBJ2-3,many,TRBV24-1,CATSGTSRGTQYF,TGTGCCACCAGTGGCACTTCTAGGGGTACGCAGTATTTT
-,TRBJ2-2,-,TRBV11-2,CASRRRGANIGELLF,TGTGCCAGCAGGCGGAGGGGAGCGAACATCGGGGAGCTGCTTTTT
TRBD1,TRBJ2-3,-,TRBV10-3,CAISPADRDTDTRYF,TGTGCCATCAGTCCGGCCGACAGGGACACAGATACGCGGTATTTT
-,TRBJ1-6,-,TRBV20-1,CSARSGNYNSPLHF,TGCAGTGCTAGGAGCGGTAACTATAATTCACCCCTCCACTTT
-,TRBJ1-5,many,TRBV19,CASIPTGEGTGQPQHF,TGTGCCAGTATCCCAACCGGCGAGGGAACGGGTCAGCCCCAGCATTTT
-,TRBJ1-2,-,TRBV5-5,CASSLGYTF,TGTGCCAGCAGCTTAGGCTACACCTTC
-,TRBJ2-1,many,TRBV20-1,CSALDTSYNEQFF,TGCAGTGCGCTGGACACCTCCTACAATGAGCAGTTCTTC
-,TRBJ1-5,many,TRBV7-2,CASSLVGGNQPQHF,TGTGCCAGCAGCTTAGTGGGCGGCAATCAGCCCCAGCATTTT
-,TRBJ2-1,many,TRBV7-2,CASSLGIRGQFF,TGTGCCAGCAGCTTAGGTATCAGGGGGCAGTTCTTC
-,TRBJ2-5,many,TRBV6-6,CASTLGTFGETQYF,TGTGCCAGCACTTTAGGGACCTTCGGGGAGACCCAGTACTTC
TRBD1,TRBJ1-4,many,TRBV7-2,CASSSGTGIFIF,TGTGCCAGCAGCTCCGGGACAGGGATTTTCATTTTT
-,TRBJ2-3,-,TRBV10-3,CAISRDSTDTQYF,TGTGCCATCAGTAGGGACAGCACAGATACGCAGTATTTT
TRBD2,TRBJ2-5,many,TRBV6-2/TRBV6-3,CASSQSPGGGVQETQYF,TGTGCCAGCAGTCAAAGTCCAGGCGGGGGAGTACAAGAGACCCAGTACTTC
-,TRBJ1-3,many,TRBV7-9,CASSRKGGSQNGNTIYF,TGTGCCAGCAGCCGAAAGGGGGGGAGTCAAAATGGAAACACCATATATTTT
-,TRBJ2-4,many,TRBV20-1,CSAQGPNIQYF,TGCAGCGCTCAAGGACCAAACATTCAGTACTTC
-,TRBJ2-7,many,TRBV20-1,CSARGGGRNEQYF,TGCAGTGCCCGAGGAGGGGGTCGTAACGAGCAGTACTTC
-,TRBJ2-7,-,TRBV10-2,CASSRQATYEQYF,TGCGCCAGCAGTCGACAGGCGACTTACGAGCAGTACTTC
TRBD1,TRBJ2-7,many,TRBV20-1,CSASGMTGGIYEQYF,TGCAGTGCTAGCGGAATGACAGGGGGCATCTACGAGCAGTACTTC
TRBD1,TRBJ2-1,many,TRBV30,CAWNRGSQQFF,TGTGCCTGGAACAGGGGCAGCCAGCAGTTCTTC
-,TRBJ1-1,-,TRBV28,CASSLGTEAFF,TGTGCCAGCAGTCTTGGGACTGAAGCTTTCTTT
-,TRBJ2-1,-,TRBV7-3,CASSSYRDNDNEQFF,TGTGCCAGCAGTTCCTACCGGGACAACGACAATGAGCAGTTCTTC
-,TRBJ2-7,many,TRBV5-1,CASSLNRVYEQYF,TGCGCCAGCAGCCTGAACAGAGTCTACGAGCAGTACTTC
-,TRBJ1-1,-,TRBV7-3,CASSLQVNTEAFF,TGTGCCAGCAGCCTACAGGTGAACACTGAAGCTTTCTTT
-,TRBJ2-4,many,TRBV20-1,CSARDRLSLAKNIQYF,TGCAGTGCTAGAGATCGTCTCAGCCTAGCCAAAAACATTCAGTACTTC
-,TRBJ1-2,few,TRBV5-6,CAGSSGLTKGYTF,TGTGCCGGCAGCTCGGGGTTGACTAAAGGCTACACCTTC
-,TRBJ1-2,many,TRBV11-2,CASSLGAGGGYTF,TGTGCCAGCAGCTTAGGGGCCGGGGGCGGCTACACCTTC
-,TRBJ1-1,few,TRBV18,CASSPRTETEAFF,TGTGCCAGCTCACCGAGGACAGAGACTGAAGCTTTCTTT
-,TRBJ2-2,many,TRBV7-6,CASSLYLGNTGELFF,TGTGCCAGCAGCTTATACCTAGGGAACACCGGGGAGCTGTTTTTT
-,TRBJ1-2,many,TRBV7-2,CASSKKGADYGYTF,TGTGCCAGCAGCAAAAAAGGGGCAGACTATGGCTACACCTTC
-,TRBJ1-5,-,TRBV7-3,CASSLSAGGTDTQHF,TGTGCCAGCAGCTTAAGTGCGGGGGGCACAGATACGCAGCATTTT
-,TRBJ2-2,few,TRBV6-2/TRBV6-3,CASRRGRAGTGELFF,TGTGCCAGCAGAAGAGGCAGGGCGGGCACCGGGGAGCTGTTTTTT
-,TRBJ1-2,few,TRBV11-3,CASSHPQVTTAGFNYGYTF,TGTGCCAGCAGCCACCCCCAGGTGACGACGGCGGGTTTTAACTATGGCTACACCTTC
-,TRBJ2-7,-,TRBV19,CASSIVQGSHVQYF,TGTGCCAGTAGTATAGTGCAGGGCAGCCACGTGCAGTACTTC
TRBD1,TRBJ1-1,few,TRBV4-2,CASSQGQGNTEAFF,TGTGCCAGCAGCCAAGGACAGGGAAACACTGAAGCTTTCTTT
-,TRBJ1-2,many,TRBV13,CASSSQGTAFYGYTF,TGTGCCAGCAGCTCACAGGGTACGGCCTTCTATGGCTACACCTTC
-,TRBJ1-2,many,TRBV19,CASSLTSQRGYTF,TGTGCCAGTAGTCTGACATCCCAAAGAGGCTACACCTTC